This T cell receptor (beta chain) was documented in a study of blood T cell repertoires in COVID-19 (TCRdb year 2020). For the wider study: The collaborator samples originated in the United States, Italy and Spain and spanned the acute and convalescent phases of COVID-19. Sample metadata almost always included a de-identified subject ID, COVID-19 status, age in years and sex. The material from the prospective study consisted of cDNA or gDNA derived from T cells, B-cell-depleted T cells, or PBMCs. The repertoires were released in a freely available public database intended as a resource for research on the immune response to SARS-CoV-2. Samples were obtained from the ongoing ImmuneRACE study (first 160 participants) and from about 1,300 subjects provided by 6 global collaborators. Subjects who had been exposed to COVID-19, were actively infected with it, or had recovered from it provided the deeply sampled blood TCRbeta repertoires that made up the dataset. Where HLA class I and class II types were available, the types were taken from metadata supplied by the sample provider, not from assay-based typing. Paper-wide results and their limitations: Clinical and demographic metadata were provided uncurated, with the amount varying by source and participant.

The germline V end is reduced by 2 bases and the J end by 6 bases; junction bases left unmatched: 6. The CDR3 starts with the cysteine, ends with the phenylalanine, and has 16 residues. This entry keeps only the CDR3 DNA: 48 bases, framed from base 1. The germline V gene provides CDR1 MNHEY and CDR2 SVGAGI. A word on this clone: Its cognate antigen has yet to be identified. No base-level quality is on record; no much larger clone is a single base apart.

TCRbeta CDR3 regions were amplified from genomic DNA by means of the immunoSEQ Assay, a bias-controlled multiplex PCR. The study's processing was this. The number of nucleated cells in each sample was estimated by amplification of reference gene primers within the assay. To quantify the absolute abundance of each unique TCRbeta CDR3 rearrangement, sequence reads were collapsed and filtered. Productive Simpson clonality was computed per sample as the square root of Simpson's diversity index over productive rearrangements. The immuneACCESS repertoire file appears here via TCRdb, limited to in-frame rearrangements. These files lack a portion of the clones; in checked studies, under half of the deficit traces to unresolved V genes, and the cause of the others is not known. V, J and clone size are those of that table, while D and trimming were read from the DNA. Across this sample there are under 65,000 clones, with around nine tenths seen only once. The ten largest clones represent under 7.5% of the sample.

One collaborating source in Seattle enrolled patients while the patients were actively infected and followed the patients over time throughout the course of disease. The collaborating institutions used their own protocols to collect whole blood in K2EDTA tubes. Collaborator samples were shipped for TCRbeta analysis as frozen whole blood, isolated PBMCs, or DNA extracted from either sample type. The chain is encoded by TRBV6-5 joined to TRBJ1-6; 8 central bases correspond to TRBD1. What was sequenced was peripheral blood. The TCR originated in a woman aged 55-70 years with COVID-19, enrolled during active disease. The bases are TGTGCCAGCAGTTACCGGGACAGGCCTGTTAATTCACCCCTCCACTTT. Its translation reads: CASSYRDRPVNSPLHF.